This entry lists 17 T cell receptor beta chains sequenced from one sample in a study of OX40 agonist ivuxolimab in advanced cancers. The data were produced by immunoSEQ multiplex PCR, yet TCRdb's version contains in-frame clones alone and is incomplete. Among some 60,000 clones listed, roughly four fifths were seen once. Sample: CD4+ or CD8+ T cells sorted from blood, taken in a trial of the OX40 agonist ivuxolimab. The receptor set was obtained from an adult with an advanced solid tumor such as melanoma, head and neck, liver or kidney cancer.

This sequence joins TRBV5-1 and TRBJ2-7, with D tentatively TRBD2 (6 bases). V lost 0 bases, J lost 6 bases, and 10 bases lay in between. The germline V gene encodes CDR1 SGHRS and CDR2 YFSETQ. The length of the CDR3 is 13 residues. The CDR3 DNA reads TGCGCCAGCAGCTTGGAGGAGGGCAGCGAGCAGTACTTC. This codes for CASSLEEGSEQYF. The full variable domain, completed using reference TRBV5-1 and TRBJ2-7, is KAGVTQTPRYLIKTRGQQVTLSCSPISGHRSVSWYQQTPGQGLQFLFEYFSETQRNKGNFPGRFSGRQFSNSRSEMNVSTLELGDSALYLCASSLEEGSEQYFGPGTRLTVT.

V usage is TRBV9 and J usage is TRBJ2-5, with D hard to call. This CDR3 region has 14 residues. CDR1 SGDLS and CDR2 YYNGEE come from the germline V gene. V lost 0 bases to trimming and J lost 1 base, with 7 bases between them. CDR3 nucleotide sequence: TGTGCCAGCAGCGTAGGGGCAGCCCAAGAGACCCAGTACTTC. This sequence encodes CASSVGAAQETQYF.

V and J are TRBV11-2 and TRBJ2-7; D remains unclear. V lost 0 bases and J 2 bases, leaving 14 bases between the germline ends. The CDR3 is 16 amino acids. Germline V CDR1 and CDR2: SGHAT, FQNNGV. CDR3 nucleotide sequence: TGTGCCAGCAGCTTAGATCGTTGGCAGGAAACCTACGAGCAGTACTTC. This codes for CASSLDRWQETYEQYF.

This clone was recorded a few times. CDR3 in DNA: TGTGCCAGCCAGGGAGAGGGCTACGAGCAGTACTTC. Translated: CASQGEGYEQYF. The chain joins TRBV6-1 to TRBJ2-7; D assignment may be TRBD1 or TRBD2 (5 bases each). Germline CDR1 is MNHNS and CDR2 is SASEGT. The V end lost 8 bases, the J end lost 3 bases, and 11 bases lay between the germline ends. This CDR3 contains 12 residues.

V is TRBV18 and J is TRBJ2-5, with TRBD1 matching 8 bases. The assigned J gene may be wrong: the sequence end matches TRBJ2-7 better. This CDR3 has 15 amino acids. CDR1 and CDR2 from the germline V gene are KGHSH and LQKENI. CDR3 in DNA: TGTGCCAGCTCACCGCCGAGCGACAGGGGCCACGAGCAGTACTTC. Amino acid sequence: CASSPPSDRGHEQYF.

This clone has only one observation. This chain joins TRBV7-2 and TRBJ2-5; a possible D gene is TRBD2 (6 bases). The CDR3 is 14 residues long. Germline V gene lookup returns CDR1 SGHTA and CDR2 FQGNSA. The V gene lost 1 base and the J gene lost 5 bases, with 11 bases spanning the gap. CDR3 sequence reads: CASSLVGRGETQYF. The CDR3 DNA follows: TGTGCCAGCAGCTTAGTCGGGAGAGGTGAGACCCAGTACTTC.

By share, this clone ranks as medium-sized (0.01 to 0.1%). V is TRBV6-6 and J is TRBJ1-5; maybe TRBD1 (5 bases). The CDR3 is 16 amino acids. Deletions cut 7 bases from V and 4 bases from J, with 20 bases between. Germline-derived CDR1 and CDR2 are MNHNY and SVGAGI (reference sequence). CDR3 coding DNA: TGTGCCAGCACCGCAAATGGTCGGGACTTGAATCAGCCCCAGCATTTT. Protein: CASTANGRDLNQPQHF.

This clone was observed a few times. V usage is TRBV4-1 and J usage is TRBJ2-7; D not resolved. V was pared by 1 base and J by 3 bases, with 4 bases between. Germline V gene data show CDR1 as MGHRA and CDR2 as YSYEKL. This CDR3 spans 12 amino acids. The CDR3 DNA reads as TGCGCCAGCAGCCAAGGGGGCTACGAGCAGTACTTC. Protein: CASSQGGYEQYF.

The chain employs TRBV9 and TRBJ1-4; TRBD1 is a possible D gene (6 bases). Per germline, CDR1 SGDLS and CDR2 YYNGEE. Trimming left V 0 bases short and J 4 bases short, with 10 bases between. The length of the CDR3 is 15 residues. The CDR3 loop reads CASSVGPGDNEKLFF. The CDR3 DNA sequence: TGTGCCAGCAGCGTAGGGCCAGGGGATAATGAAAAACTGTTTTTT. Combining the CDR3 with reference TRBV9 and TRBJ1-4 gives the whole variable domain DSGVTQTPKHLITATGQRVTLRCSPRSGDLSVYWYQQSLDQGLQFLIQYYNGEERAKGNILERFSAQQFPDLHSELNLSSLELGDSALYFCASSVGPGDNEKLFFGSGTQLSVL.

DNA of the CDR3: TGTGCCAGCAGGGGTTGGGGCTCCTACGAGCAGTACTTC. The encoded protein is CASRGWGSYEQYF. The chain recombines TRBV27 with TRBJ2-7; D is unresolved. This CDR3 is built from 13 residues. CDR1 is MNHEY, CDR2 SMNVEV, per germline (reference sequence). Trimming cost V 6 bases and J 0 bases, with 9 bases left between them.

The chain combines TRBV30 with TRBJ2-7; 8 positions match TRBD1. Germline V gene data show CDR1 as GTSNPN and CDR2 as SVGIG (reference sequence). This CDR3 spans 13 amino acids. Trimming took 3 bases from V and 5 from J; bases not matched to a gene: 6. The chain's CDR3 is CAWSLGRGHEQYF. CDR3 nucleotides: TGTGCCTGGAGCCTTGGCAGGGGGCACGAGCAGTACTTC. Full variable domain (remainder filled in from reference TRBV30 and TRBJ2-7): SQTIHQWPATLVQPVGSPLSLECTVEGTSNPNLYWYRQAAGRGLQLLFYSVGIGQISSEVPQNLSASRPQDRQFILSSKKLLLSDSGFYLCAWSLGRGHEQYFGPGTRLTVT.

This clone is a singleton in its sample. This chain connects TRBV9 to TRBJ2-7; 7 bases are shared with TRBD1. With 3 bases clipped from V and 5 bases from J, the junction kept 5 bases outside the gene matches. CDR3 length: 13 amino acids. From germline, CDR1 is SGDLS and CDR2 YYNGEE. CDR3 sequence reads: CASSGKTGHEQYF. The CDR3 region has the DNA TGTGCCAGCAGCGGAAAGACAGGGCACGAGCAGTACTTC.

The V and J genes are TRBV6-1 and TRBJ2-3; D call uncertain. CDR3 length equals 14 residues. Germline V lookup: CDR1 MNHNS, CDR2 SASEGT. The V end lost 4 bases, the J end lost 5 bases, and 13 bases lay between the germline ends. The CDR3 DNA follows: TGTGCCAGCAGTGGGTTAGGGCCGGGAGATACGCAGTATTTT. Protein: CASSGLGPGDTQYF.

V gene TRBV2 combines with J gene TRBJ2-5, with D hard to call. This CDR3 is built from 13 residues. In germline, CDR1 is SNHLY, CDR2 FYNNEI. V dropped 3 bases and J dropped 4 bases, with 9 bases sitting between them. The CDR3 DNA is TGTGCCAGCAGTGATCCAACGGGAGAGACCCAGTACTTC. Translating it yields CASSDPTGETQYF.

CDR3 DNA sequence: TGTGCCAGCAGTGACGTCTTTAAAGAGACCCAGTACTTC. It is translated as CASSDVFKETQYF. V gene TRBV2 combines with J gene TRBJ2-5; D is unclear. V was clipped by 3 bases and J by 3 bases, with 8 bases between them. The CDR3 spans 13 residues. Germline V lookup: CDR1 SNHLY, CDR2 FYNNEI.

The J gene is TRBJ2-5, the V gene TRBV5-1; TRBD2 matches at 12 bases. The CDR3 spans 16 residues. Trimming removed 4 bases from V and 4 bases from J; junction bases left unmatched: 8. The germline V gene has CDR1 SGHRS and CDR2 YFSETQ. The CDR3 DNA is TGCGCCAGCAGCCTACAGACTAGCGGGAGCGGAGAGACCCAGTACTTC. Its translation is CASSLQTSGSGETQYF.

This chain uses TRBV27 with TRBJ1-6, with 10 bases that match TRBD1. The junction had 2 bases not matched to a gene; V was cut back by 4 bases and J by 2 bases. The germline gives CDR1 MNHEY, CDR2 SMNVEV (reference sequence). The length of the CDR3 is 16 residues. The CDR3 DNA reads as TGTGCCAGCAGTTCTGGGACAGGGGCCTATAATTCACCCCTCCACTTT. This encodes CASSSGTGAYNSPLHF.